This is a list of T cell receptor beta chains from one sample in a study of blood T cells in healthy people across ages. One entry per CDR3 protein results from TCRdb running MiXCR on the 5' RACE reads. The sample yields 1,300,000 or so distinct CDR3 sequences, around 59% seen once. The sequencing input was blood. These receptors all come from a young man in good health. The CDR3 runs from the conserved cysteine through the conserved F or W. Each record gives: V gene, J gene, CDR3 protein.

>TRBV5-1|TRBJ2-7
CASSPRAGGLYEQYF
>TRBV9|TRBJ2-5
CASRERPDFETQYF
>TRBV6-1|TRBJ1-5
CASSSRTGGNQPQHF
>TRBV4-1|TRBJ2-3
CASSQLTGRDTQYF
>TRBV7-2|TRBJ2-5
CASSSRTGGDTQYF
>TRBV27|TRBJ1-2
CASSLSPGQGTGYTF
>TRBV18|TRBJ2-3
CASSPKATTDTQYF
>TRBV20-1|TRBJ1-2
CSASGTREGGYTF
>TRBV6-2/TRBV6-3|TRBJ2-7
CASSYYRDNEQYF
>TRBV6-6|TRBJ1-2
CASSFQQGAGGYGYTF
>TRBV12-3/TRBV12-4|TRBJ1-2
CASSLSPTGGVGYTF
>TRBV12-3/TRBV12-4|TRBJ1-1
CASSFGAGDMNTEAFF
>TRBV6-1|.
CASRRIPGQGRYEQYF
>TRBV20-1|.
CSARVGRFYEQYF
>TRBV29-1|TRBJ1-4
CSVAISGEVNEKLFF
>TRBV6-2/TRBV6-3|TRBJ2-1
CASRQGSDEQFF
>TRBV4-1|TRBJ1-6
CASSHAASYNSPLHF
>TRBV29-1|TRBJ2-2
CSGGQGAAGELFF
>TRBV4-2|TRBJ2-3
CASSQGDSSDTQYF
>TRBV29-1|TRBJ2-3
CSVEVVTGVGDTQYF
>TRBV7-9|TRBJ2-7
CASSADSFSYEQYF
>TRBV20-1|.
CSASRGQGVGQETQYF
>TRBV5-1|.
CASSWLTDRGEQYF
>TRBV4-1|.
CASSQPAGTRPYEQYF
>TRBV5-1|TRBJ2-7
CASSLGLAGDSYEQYF
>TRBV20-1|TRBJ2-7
CSARRPGLAKYEQYF
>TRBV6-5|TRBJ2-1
CATQRDSGFDEQFF
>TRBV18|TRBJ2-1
CASSPAWDNEQFF
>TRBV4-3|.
CASSQDRASYEQYF
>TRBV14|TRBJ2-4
CASSQDLFGGTQYF
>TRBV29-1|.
CSGILDIQYF
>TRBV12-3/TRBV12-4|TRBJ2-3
CASRPTQGALTDTQYF
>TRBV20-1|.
CSAIPLAPTFQETQYF
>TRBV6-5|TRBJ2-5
CASSTRTSGGKETQYF
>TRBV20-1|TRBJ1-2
CSAPREGSNGGYTF
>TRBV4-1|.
CASSQDRRGEETQYF
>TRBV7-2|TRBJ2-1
CASSPVGGVYINEQFF
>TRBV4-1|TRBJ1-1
CASSQTVNTEAFF
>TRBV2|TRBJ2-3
CASSLWSGGGTDTQYF
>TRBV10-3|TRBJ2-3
CAISLAGPTDTQYF
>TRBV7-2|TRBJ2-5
CASSSVGSQETQYF
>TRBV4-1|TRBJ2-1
CASSQYVEGYNEQFF
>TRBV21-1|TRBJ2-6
CASSKAGASSSGANVLTF
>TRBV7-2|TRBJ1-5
CASSSDRGNNQPQHF
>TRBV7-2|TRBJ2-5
CASSLDNLVVQETQYF
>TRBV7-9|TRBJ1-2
CASSSRDRGFNGYTF
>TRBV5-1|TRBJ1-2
CASSGHRGGYGYTF
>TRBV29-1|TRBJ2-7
CSVPEGGEQYF
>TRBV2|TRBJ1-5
CASSVVTHNQPQHF
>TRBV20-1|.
CSAPGTGLGTQYF